Shown below are 27 T cell receptor beta chains from a single sample sequenced in a study of blood T cell repertoires in COVID-19. Repertoires were generated with immunoSEQ multiplex PCR, while TCRdb's copy carries only in-frame clones and drops some. The table has tens of thousands of clones, around three quarters seen once; the top ten hold roughly 61%. Sequences were obtained from peripheral blood. The receptor source for this set is an elderly man with acute or convalescent COVID-19.

This clone was observed a single time. J is TRBJ2-3 and V is TRBV6-6; 7 positions match TRBD1. V shed 2 bases and J 2 bases; nucleotides not matched to a gene: 4. CDR1 and CDR2 from the germline V gene are MNHNY and SVGAGI (reference sequence). The CDR3 length is 15 residues. CDR3 sequence (DNA): TGTGCCAGCAGTTACGGGGACAGAGACACAGATACGCAGTATTTT. Amino acids: CASSYGDRDTDTQYF.

The count of this clone is one. The chain uses TRBV6-5 and TRBJ2-1; 13 bases map to TRBD2. Trimming at V came to 8 bases and at J to 9 bases, leaving 7 bases not matched to a gene. The CDR3 sequence is 14 residues long. Germline CDR1 is MNHEY and CDR2 is SVGAGI. CDR3: CASGRLAGGGEQFF. As DNA, the CDR3 is TGTGCCAGCGGAAGACTAGCGGGGGGCGGTGAGCAGTTCTTC.

This chain connects TRBV29-1 to TRBJ1-3, with a possible D match to TRBD1 (5 bases). The germline V gene has CDR1 SQVTM and CDR2 ANQGSEA. The CDR3 sequence is 15 residues long. Between the trimmed V and J ends, which lost 4 bases and 0 bases, there was a span of 13 bases. The CDR3 DNA sequence: TGCAGCGTTGCCATAGGAGGGACCTCTGGAAACACCATATATTTT. Encoded protein: CSVAIGGTSGNTIYF.

The chain has TRBV7-9 and TRBJ2-1; 11 bases are a match to TRBD2. V dropped 1 base and J dropped 9; count of bases not matched to a gene: 5. The CDR3 sequence is 15 residues long. Germline values: CDR1 SEHNR, CDR2 FQNEAQ (reference sequence). The DNA for the CDR3 is TGTGCCAGCAGCTTAGGTAGCGGGAGGGCCCGTGAGCAGTTCTTC. Translation gives CASSLGSGRAREQFF.

The chain couples TRBV28 to TRBJ1-5; 7 nucleotides match TRBD1. The CDR3 has 16 residues. V was clipped by 5 bases and J by 1 base; unmatched bases: 8. The germline V gene encodes CDR1 MDHEN and CDR2 SYDVKM. CDR3 nucleotides: TGTGCCAGCAGTGCCTCAGGGGGGACGAGCAATCAGCCCCAGCATTTT. Protein: CASSASGGTSNQPQHF.

This clone was counted at least ten times. The chain combines TRBV6-5 with TRBJ1-2; D is uncertain. The V and J ends lost 0 bases and 0 bases respectively, with 5 bases between them. The germline V gene has CDR1 MNHEY and CDR2 SVGAGI. This CDR3 spans 14 amino acids. The CDR3, as DNA: TGTGCCAGCAGTTACTCTGCTACTAACTATGGCTACACCTTC. Translation: CASSYSATNYGYTF.

This rearrangement joins TRBV24-1 to TRBJ2-7, with a tentative D call TRBD1 (5 bases). The germline V and J ends were trimmed by 0 bases and 1 base, with 15 bases remaining between them. The CDR3 spans 17 residues. CDR1 KGHDR and CDR2 SFDVKD come from the germline V gene. CDR3 region: CATSDLQKGLKSYEQYF. DNA of the CDR3: TGTGCCACCAGTGATTTGCAGAAGGGGCTCAAATCCTACGAGCAGTACTTC.

V is TRBV9 and J is TRBJ2-7; D is uncertain. The CDR3 has 14 amino acids. Germline V gene data show CDR1 as SGDLS and CDR2 as YYNGEE. The V end was cut by 1 base, the J end by 5 bases, with 13 bases between. CDR3 region: CASSVMPASDEQYF. The CDR3 nucleotides read TGTGCCAGCAGCGTAATGCCTGCCTCGGACGAGCAGTACTTC.

The genes are TRBV7-6 and TRBJ1-1, with 8 bases that match TRBD1. CDR3 length: 17 residues. The junction had 9 bases not matched to a gene; V was cut back by 0 bases and J by 3 bases. Looked up from germline, CDR1 is SGHVS and CDR2 is FNYEAQ. The CDR3 DNA is TGTGCCAGCAGCTTAGCCGCGGCAGGGGGCGCGGACACTGAAGCTTTCTTT. Protein product: CASSLAAAGGADTEAFF.

V and J are TRBV7-9 and TRBJ1-3; 8 bases align to TRBD1. The CDR3 length is 17 residues. Germline values: CDR1 SEHNR, CDR2 FQNEAQ (reference sequence). V trimming: 5 bases; J trimming: 0 bases; junction bases outside the gene matches: 9. CDR3 protein: CASSRWTGSFSGNTIYF. CDR3 coding DNA: TGTGCCAGCAGCCGATGGACAGGGAGCTTCTCTGGAAACACCATATATTTT.

The V call is TRBV10-3, the J call TRBJ2-7; a possible D gene is TRBD2 (7 bases). From germline, CDR1 is ENHRY and CDR2 SYGVKD. CDR3 length equals 14 residues. V was clipped by 5 bases and J by 0 bases, with 11 bases between them. The CDR3, as DNA: TGTGCCATCAGTCGGGGGGCGAACTCCTACGAGCAGTACTTC. It codes for CAISRGANSYEQYF.

The sample holds a few counts of this clone. The CDR3 region is CASSETGQGRENIQYF. In DNA form, the CDR3 reads TGTGCCAGCAGCGAAACCGGACAGGGGAGAGAAAACATTCAGTACTTC. The chain joins TRBV21-1 to TRBJ2-4; the DNA was not used to check the table's D call, TRBD1. TRBV21-1 is assigned pseudogene status. The CDR3 is made up of 16 amino acids.

The rearrangement links TRBV27 to TRBJ2-3; TRBD1 aligns across 8 bases. V lost 3 bases to trimming and J lost 4 bases; unmatched junction nucleotides: 6. From germline, CDR1 is MNHEY and CDR2 SMNVEV (reference sequence). CDR3 length: 15 amino acids. This chain's CDR3 is CASSLTGESADTQYF. CDR3 bases: TGTGCCAGCAGTTTGACAGGGGAGAGCGCAGATACGCAGTATTTT.

V is TRBV7-8 and J is TRBJ1-3; TRBD1 is a possible D gene (5 bases). Germline assignment: CDR1 SGHVS and CDR2 FQNEAQ. There are 15 residues in the CDR3. V dropped 2 bases and J dropped 4 bases, with 12 bases sitting between them. CDR3 DNA: TGTGCCAGCAGCTTAAGCGCGCAGGGAGGAAACACCATATATTTT. It yields the protein CASSLSAQGGNTIYF.

J is TRBJ2-7 and V is TRBV2; no definite D call. Germline V gene lookup returns CDR1 SNHLY and CDR2 FYNNEI. V was trimmed by 0 bases and J by 4 bases, leaving 10 bases between them. CDR3 length equals 14 residues. In DNA, the CDR3 is TGTGCCAGCAGTGAAGCGTTTTACGGTTACGAGCAGTACTTC. It codes for CASSEAFYGYEQYF.

The rearrangement joins TRBV7-9 to TRBJ2-7; 9 bases fit TRBD1. The length of the CDR3 is 14 residues. From germline, CDR1 is SEHNR and CDR2 FQNEAQ (reference sequence). V was pared by 5 bases and J by 7 bases, with 9 bases of the junction left unmatched. The CDR3 nucleotides are TGTGCCAGCAGCCCCGGGGACAGGGTAGAGGAGCAGTACTTC. It translates to CASSPGDRVEEQYF.

The genes are TRBV28 and TRBJ2-7; the D gene is possibly TRBD1 (5 bases). Trimming removed 7 bases at V and 6 bases at J, with 19 bases between. This CDR3 is built from 14 residues. Germline CDR1 and CDR2: MDHEN and SYDVKM. DNA for the CDR3: TGTGCCAGCACCTTGGTACCTTCAACAGGCGAGCAGTACTTC. Amino acid sequence: CASTLVPSTGEQYF.

The CDR3 nucleotides are TGTGCCTGGGACCGCGGAGGGTCCTACGAGCAGTACTTC. Protein product: CAWDRGGSYEQYF. This sequence joins TRBV30 and TRBJ2-7; tentative D call: TRBD2 (6 bases). The germline V gene encodes CDR1 GTSNPN and CDR2 SVGIG (reference sequence). The CDR3 consists of 13 residues. Trimming stripped 5 bases from V and 1 base from J, with 12 bases between.

This clone has a single count. The chain uses TRBV5-5 and TRBJ1-1; 7 bases agree with TRBD1. V lost 1 base to trimming and J lost 1 base; unmatched junction nucleotides: 4. The CDR3 contains 15 residues. Germline CDR1 reads SGHKS; CDR2 reads YYEKEE (reference sequence). In nucleotides, the CDR3 is TGTGCCAGCAGCTTGCGACAGGGCGGGAACACTGAAGCTTTCTTT. Protein sequence: CASSLRQGGNTEAFF.

The chain combines TRBV5-1 with TRBJ2-2; no clear D gene. The V end was cut by 4 bases, the J end by 1 base, with 8 bases between. CDR3 length: 14 residues. CDR1 and CDR2 from the germline V gene are SGHRS and YFSETQ. The CDR3 sequence: CASSPRQNTGELFF. The CDR3 region has the DNA TGCGCCAGCAGCCCGCGACAGAACACCGGGGAGCTGTTTTTT.

The J gene is TRBJ2-7, the V gene TRBV3-1 (or the pseudogene TRBV3-2), with 10 bases matching TRBD2. J lost 3 bases, V lost 5 bases, and 7 bases had no gene match. The CDR3 totals 15 residues. Germline values: CDR1 LGHDT, CDR2 YNNKEL (reference sequence). CDR3 DNA: TGTGCCAGCAGCTTCCCCGGACTAGCGGTCTACGAGCAGTACTTC. This sequence encodes CASSFPGLAVYEQYF.

The genes are TRBV19 and TRBJ2-1, with TRBD2 identical over 14 bases. Germline V gives CDR1 LNHDA, CDR2 SQIVND (reference sequence). This CDR3 is built from 17 residues. With 6 bases clipped from V and 6 bases from J, the junction kept 10 bases outside the gene matches. Here the CDR3 reads CASSRSGTSGSGNEQFF. The CDR3, as DNA: TGTGCCAGTAGCCGTTCCGGGACTAGCGGGAGCGGCAATGAGCAGTTCTTC.

J is TRBJ1-2 and V is TRBV5-1; possible D gene TRBD1, 6 bases. Deletions cut 4 bases from V and 7 bases from J, with 17 bases between. CDR1 is SGHRS, CDR2 YFSETQ, per germline. The CDR3 runs to 14 residues. The CDR3 DNA is TGCGCCAGCAGCCTTGGACAGATCGAGGGTGGCTACACCTTC. It encodes CASSLGQIEGGYTF.

This clone was seen a few times. This sequence joins TRBV6-6 and TRBJ1-1; 8 positions agree with TRBD1. Per the germline V gene, CDR1 is MNHNY and CDR2 is SVGAGI (reference sequence). V trimming: 2 bases; J trimming: 5 bases; junction bases outside the gene matches: 7. The CDR3 totals 15 residues. As DNA, the CDR3 is TGTGCCAGCAGTTACCTTGGGACAGGCGGGACTGAAGCTTTCTTT. Residues: CASSYLGTGGTEAFF.

The V gene is TRBV18, the J gene TRBJ1-1; 9 bases line up with TRBD1. In germline, CDR1 is KGHSH, CDR2 LQKENI. The V gene end was trimmed by 3 bases and the J gene end by 5 bases; junction bases not matched to a gene: 7. CDR3 length equals 15 residues. CDR3 sequence reads: CASSPTGGQWTEAFF. CDR3 sequence (DNA): TGTGCCAGCTCACCTACAGGGGGCCAGTGGACTGAAGCTTTCTTT.

The chain links TRBV28 to TRBJ1-1, with D unresolved. CDR1 MDHEN and CDR2 SYDVKM come from the germline V gene. The ends were cut back, 3 bases at V and 0 bases at J, with 8 bases in the middle. The length of the CDR3 is 14 residues. The CDR3 sequence: CASSLARMNTEAFF. CDR3 nucleotides: TGTGCCAGCAGTTTGGCGCGGATGAACACTGAAGCTTTCTTT.

Only one count was recorded for this clone. J is TRBJ2-4 and V is TRBV27; the D gene is possibly TRBD2 (5 bases). The CDR3 runs to 17 residues. Trimming pared 6 bases from V and 3 bases from J, leaving 21 bases between. Germline CDR1 and CDR2: MNHEY and SMNVEV (reference sequence). CDR3 nucleotide sequence: TGTGCCAGCAGCATCCTTCGGGCGGGTCTAGGCAAAAACATTCAGTACTTC. The encoded protein is CASSILRAGLGKNIQYF.